The present entry profiles one T cell receptor beta chain with its context. In its sample, this clone comes out as medium-sized (0.01 to 0.1%). The specificity of this receptor is unknown. Per-base qualities were not stored, and no clone one base away is much larger. After removal of 3 bases from V and 5 bases from J, the junction retains 8 bases not matched to a gene. The CDR3 spans 15 residues, from the cysteine through the phenylalanine. The kept DNA is CDR3 alone, 45 bases in frame from the first base. Per the germline V gene, KGHSH is the CDR1 and LQKENI is the CDR2. Enrollment in ICON was initiated in April 2016, and the last patient was enrolled in the second half of 2018. Fresh tumor and matched uninvolved tissue for in-depth immune analyses, including TCR sequencing, were collected from a subcohort of about 77 patients. DNA isolated from bulk tissue, without cell sorting, was used for TCR sequencing.

The entry originates in a study of tumor-infiltrating lymphocytes in localized non-small cell lung cancer (dated by TCRdb to about 2021). Broadly, across the study: Several histologies were represented in the cohort, which also included both smokers and never-smokers as well as patients whose samples were collected after neoadjuvant chemotherapy. Resected tumor tissue and uninvolved lung tissue described as non-adjacent to the tumor were contributed by each patient, with both tissues obtained from the same patient. TCR sequencing was one of several integrated assays, alongside flow cytometry, multiplex immunofluorescence, RNA-seq, exome sequencing and proteomics, applied to the same patients. In total, the ICON cohort consisted of roughly 150 surgical patients with localized non-small cell lung cancer who had their tumors resected. A total of around 50 patients were part of the paired comparison of immunoSEQ T-cell fraction between tumor and uninvolved lung. Broad study findings and their caveats: Higher T cell infiltration in tumors than in uninvolved lung tissue was supported by TCRbeta sequencing, consistent with immunofluorescence CD3 counts. The TCR-derived T-cell fraction showed no difference between the flow cytometry-defined immunotypes IM1 (good prognosis) and IM2 (poor prognosis). Since assay coverage differed from patient to patient depending on how much tissue was available, TCR sequencing was done for only a subset of the cohort. Because different assays used different pieces of the same tissue, technical variation could not be distinguished from intratumor heterogeneity.

The T-cell fraction in tumor and uninvolved lung tissue was provided by TCR sequencing with the immunoSEQ assay. The published analysis was carried out like this. In the survival analysis, patients were divided into a high T-cell fraction group (upper tertile) and a low T-cell fraction group (lower two tertiles), and the two groups were compared using a log-rank test. A signed-rank test was used to check for differences in T-cell fraction between paired tumor and uninvolved lung. Drawn from immuneACCESS, this table holds only the in-frame rearrangements with V and J called that TCRdb kept. Clones are partly lost; checked studies trace under half to an unresolved V gene and leave the rest unexplained. V and J calls and clone size follow that table, whereas D and trimming were derived from the DNA. This sample lists roughly 7,100 clones; about 80% were detected once. The top ten clonotypes cover approximately 8.6% of the sample.

Sequenced: uninvolved lung tissue not adjacent to the tumor. This clonotype was obtained from a human donor with non-small cell lung cancer. The rearranged segments are TRBV18 and TRBJ2-7; 9 bases in the middle match TRBD1. In nucleotides, the sequence is TGTGCCAGCTCACCTAACCACAGGGGGCCGAACGAGCAGTACTTC. The resulting protein is CASSPNHRGPNEQYF.